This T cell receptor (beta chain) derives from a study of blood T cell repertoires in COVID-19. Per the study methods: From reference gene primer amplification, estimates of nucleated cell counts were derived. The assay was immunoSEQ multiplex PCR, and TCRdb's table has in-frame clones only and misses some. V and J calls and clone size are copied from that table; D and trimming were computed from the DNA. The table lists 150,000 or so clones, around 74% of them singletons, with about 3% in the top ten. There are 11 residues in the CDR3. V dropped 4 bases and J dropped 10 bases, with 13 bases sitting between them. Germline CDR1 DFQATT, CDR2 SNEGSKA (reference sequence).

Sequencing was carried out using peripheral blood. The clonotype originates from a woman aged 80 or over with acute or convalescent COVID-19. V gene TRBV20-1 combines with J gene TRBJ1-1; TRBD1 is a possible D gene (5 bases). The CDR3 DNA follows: TGCAGTGCTACCCCAGGGCTTCTAGCTTTCTTT. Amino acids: CSATPGLLAFF.